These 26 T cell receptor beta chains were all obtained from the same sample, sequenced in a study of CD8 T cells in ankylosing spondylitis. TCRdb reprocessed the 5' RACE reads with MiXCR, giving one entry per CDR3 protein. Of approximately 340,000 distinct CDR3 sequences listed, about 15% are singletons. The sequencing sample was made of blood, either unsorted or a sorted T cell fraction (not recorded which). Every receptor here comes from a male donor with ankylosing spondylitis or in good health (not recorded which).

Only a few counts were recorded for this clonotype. CDR3 amino acids: CASSKRTGPDNTIYF. The CDR3 DNA reads as TGTGCCAGCAGTAAACGGACAGGCCCAGATAACACCATATATTTT. The chain links TRBV12-3 or TRBV12-4 to TRBJ1-3; 7 bases match TRBD1. This CDR3 spans 15 amino acids. Unmatched junction bases numbered 11, after V lost 5 bases and J lost 7 bases.

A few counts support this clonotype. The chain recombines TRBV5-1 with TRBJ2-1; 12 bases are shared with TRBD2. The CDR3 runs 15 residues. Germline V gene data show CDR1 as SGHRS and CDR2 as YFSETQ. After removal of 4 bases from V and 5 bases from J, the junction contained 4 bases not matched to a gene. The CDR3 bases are TGCGCCAGCAGCCGGACTAGCGGGGCTAACAATGAGCAGTTCTTC. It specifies CASSRTSGANNEQFF.

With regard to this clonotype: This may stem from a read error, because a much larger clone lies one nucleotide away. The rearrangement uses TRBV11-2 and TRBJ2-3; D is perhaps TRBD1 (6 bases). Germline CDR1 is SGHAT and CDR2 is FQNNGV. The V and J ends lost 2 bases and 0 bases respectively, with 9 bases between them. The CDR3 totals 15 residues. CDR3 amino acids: CASSLIRGSTDTQYF. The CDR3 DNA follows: TGTGCCAGCAGCTTAATTAGGGGGAGCACAGATACGCAGTATTTT.

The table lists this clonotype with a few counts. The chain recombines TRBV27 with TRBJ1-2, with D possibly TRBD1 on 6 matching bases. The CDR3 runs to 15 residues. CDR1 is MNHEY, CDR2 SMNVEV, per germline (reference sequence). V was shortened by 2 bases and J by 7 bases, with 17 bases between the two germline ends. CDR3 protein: CASSLILGAGSGYTF. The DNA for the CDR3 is TGTGCCAGCAGTTTAATTTTGGGGGCTGGCAGTGGCTACACCTTC.

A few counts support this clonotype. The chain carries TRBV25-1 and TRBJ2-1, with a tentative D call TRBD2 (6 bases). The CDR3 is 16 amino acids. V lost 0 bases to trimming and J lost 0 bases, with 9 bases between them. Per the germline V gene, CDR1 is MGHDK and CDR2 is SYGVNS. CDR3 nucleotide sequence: TGTGCCAGCAGTGAATACGGGAGAAGCTCCTACAATGAGCAGTTCTTC. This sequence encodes CASSEYGRSSYNEQFF.

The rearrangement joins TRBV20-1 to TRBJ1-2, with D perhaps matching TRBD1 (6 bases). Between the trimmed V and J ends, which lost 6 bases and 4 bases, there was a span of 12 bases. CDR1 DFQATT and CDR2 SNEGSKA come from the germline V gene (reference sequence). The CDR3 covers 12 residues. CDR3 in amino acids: CSAPQGPYGYTF. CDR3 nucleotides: TGCAGTGCGCCGCAGGGGCCCTATGGCTACACCTTC.

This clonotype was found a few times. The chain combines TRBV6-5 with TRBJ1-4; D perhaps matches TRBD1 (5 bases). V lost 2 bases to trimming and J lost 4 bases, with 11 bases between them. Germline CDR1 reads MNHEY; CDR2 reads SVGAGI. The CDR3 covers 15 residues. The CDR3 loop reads CASSYLQGYNEKLFF. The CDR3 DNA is TGTGCCAGCAGTTACCTCCAGGGATATAATGAAAAACTGTTTTTT.

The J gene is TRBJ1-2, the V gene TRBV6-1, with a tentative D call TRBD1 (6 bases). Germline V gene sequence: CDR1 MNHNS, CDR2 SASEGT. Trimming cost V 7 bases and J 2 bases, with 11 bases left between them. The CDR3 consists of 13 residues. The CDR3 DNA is TGTGCCAGCACCAGGGGCCGAAACTATGGCTACACCTTC. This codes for CASTRGRNYGYTF.

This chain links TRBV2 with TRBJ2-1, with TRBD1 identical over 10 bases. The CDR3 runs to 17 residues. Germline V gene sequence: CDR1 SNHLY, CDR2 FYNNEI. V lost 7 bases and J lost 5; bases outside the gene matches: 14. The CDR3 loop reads CASMGGSDRGRNNEQFF. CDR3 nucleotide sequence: TGTGCCAGCATGGGGGGGTCGGACAGGGGGAGAAACAATGAGCAGTTCTTC.

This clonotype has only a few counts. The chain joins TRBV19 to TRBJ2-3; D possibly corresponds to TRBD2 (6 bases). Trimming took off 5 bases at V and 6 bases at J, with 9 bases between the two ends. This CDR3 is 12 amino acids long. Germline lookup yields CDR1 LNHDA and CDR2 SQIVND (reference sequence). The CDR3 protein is CASSAGTDTQYF. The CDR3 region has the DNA TGTGCCAGTAGTGCGGGGACTGATACGCAGTATTTT.

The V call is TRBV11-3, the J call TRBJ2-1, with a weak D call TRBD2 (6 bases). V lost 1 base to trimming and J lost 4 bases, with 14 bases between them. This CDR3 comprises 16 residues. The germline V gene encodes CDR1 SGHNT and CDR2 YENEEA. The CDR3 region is CASSLADSGVYNEQFF. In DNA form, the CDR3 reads TGTGCCAGCAGCTTAGCTGATAGCGGTGTATACAATGAGCAGTTCTTC.

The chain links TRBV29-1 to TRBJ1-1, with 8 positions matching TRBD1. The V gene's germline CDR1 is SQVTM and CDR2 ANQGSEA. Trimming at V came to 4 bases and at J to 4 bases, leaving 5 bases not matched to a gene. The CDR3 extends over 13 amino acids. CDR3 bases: TGCAGCGTTGTGGCACAGGGGGGCACTGAAGCTTTCTTT. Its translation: CSVVAQGGTEAFF.

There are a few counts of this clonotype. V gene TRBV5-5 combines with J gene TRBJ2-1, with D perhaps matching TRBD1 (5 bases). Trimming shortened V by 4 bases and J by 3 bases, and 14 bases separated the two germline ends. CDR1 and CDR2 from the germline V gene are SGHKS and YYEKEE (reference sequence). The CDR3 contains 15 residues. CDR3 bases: TGTGCCAGCAGCCCCTCAACGGACAACTACAATGAGCAGTTCTTC. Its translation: CASSPSTDNYNEQFF.

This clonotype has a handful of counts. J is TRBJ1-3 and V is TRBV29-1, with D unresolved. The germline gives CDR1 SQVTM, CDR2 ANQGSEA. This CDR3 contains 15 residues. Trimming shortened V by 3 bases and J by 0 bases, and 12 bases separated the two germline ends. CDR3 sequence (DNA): TGCAGCGTTGAGACCTGGTATGGCTCTGGAAACACCATATATTTT. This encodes CSVETWYGSGNTIYF. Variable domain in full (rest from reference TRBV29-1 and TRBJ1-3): SAVISQKPSRDICQRGTSLTIQCQVDSQVTMMFWYRQQPGQSLTLIATANQGSEATYESGFVIDKFPISRPNLTFSTLTVSNMSPEDSSIYLCSVETWYGSGNTIYFGEGSWLTVV.

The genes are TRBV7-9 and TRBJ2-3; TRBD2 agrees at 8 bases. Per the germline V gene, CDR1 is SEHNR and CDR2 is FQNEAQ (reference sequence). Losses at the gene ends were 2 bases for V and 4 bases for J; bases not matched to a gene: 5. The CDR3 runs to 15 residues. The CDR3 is CASSLTSGTSDTQYF. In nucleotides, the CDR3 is TGTGCCAGCAGCTTAACTAGCGGTACGTCAGATACGCAGTATTTT.

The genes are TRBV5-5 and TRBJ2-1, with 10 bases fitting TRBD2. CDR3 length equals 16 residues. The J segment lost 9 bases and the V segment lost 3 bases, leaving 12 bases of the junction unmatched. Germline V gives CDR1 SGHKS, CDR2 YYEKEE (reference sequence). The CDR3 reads CASSSEKRGGPVEQFF. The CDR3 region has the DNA TGTGCCAGCAGCTCGGAGAAGCGGGGGGGCCCCGTTGAGCAGTTCTTC. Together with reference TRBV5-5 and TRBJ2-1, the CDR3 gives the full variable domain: DAGVTQSPTHLIKTRGQQVTLRCSPISGHKSVSWYQQVLGQGPQFIFQYYEKEERGRGNFPDRFSARQFPNYSSELNVNALLLGDSALYLCASSSEKRGGPVEQFFGPGTRLTVL.

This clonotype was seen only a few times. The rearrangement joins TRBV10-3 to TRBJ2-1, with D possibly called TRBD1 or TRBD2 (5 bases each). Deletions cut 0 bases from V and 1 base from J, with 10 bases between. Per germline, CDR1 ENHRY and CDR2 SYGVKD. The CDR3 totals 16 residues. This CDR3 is CAISESGAASYNEQFF. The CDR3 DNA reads TGTGCCATCAGTGAGTCCGGGGCGGCGTCCTACAATGAGCAGTTCTTC.

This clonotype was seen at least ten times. The CDR3 spells CASTHRDTFFYSGNLPLDEQFF. The CDR3 nucleotides read TGTGCCAGCACCCACCGGGACACCTTTTTTTATAGCGGTAACCTCCCCTTGGATGAGCAGTTCTTC. The chain couples TRBV6-8 to TRBJ2-1; TRBD1 or TRBD2 may be the D gene (6 bases each). Trimming left V 7 bases short and J 8 bases short, with 42 bases between. The CDR3 runs to 22 residues. Germline CDR1 MNHGY, CDR2 SAAAGT.

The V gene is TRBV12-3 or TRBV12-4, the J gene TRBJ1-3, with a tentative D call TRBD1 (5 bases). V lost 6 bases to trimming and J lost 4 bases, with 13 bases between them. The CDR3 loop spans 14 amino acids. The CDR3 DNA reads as TGTGCCAGCAGGAGGGGTGCACTCGGAAACACCATATATTTT. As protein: CASRRGALGNTIYF.

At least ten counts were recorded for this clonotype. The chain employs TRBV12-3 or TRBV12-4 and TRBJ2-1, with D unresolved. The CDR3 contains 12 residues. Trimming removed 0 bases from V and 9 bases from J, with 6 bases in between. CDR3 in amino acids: CASSLARTEQFF. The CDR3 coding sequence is TGTGCCAGCAGTTTAGCGCGGACTGAGCAGTTCTTC.

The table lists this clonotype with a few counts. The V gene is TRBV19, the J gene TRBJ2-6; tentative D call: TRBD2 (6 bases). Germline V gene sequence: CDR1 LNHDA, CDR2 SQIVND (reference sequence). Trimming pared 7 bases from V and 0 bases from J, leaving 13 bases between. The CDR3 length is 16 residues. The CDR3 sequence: CASTFGGGSGANVLTF. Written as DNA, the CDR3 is TGTGCCAGTACCTTCGGGGGAGGCTCTGGGGCCAACGTCCTGACTTTC.

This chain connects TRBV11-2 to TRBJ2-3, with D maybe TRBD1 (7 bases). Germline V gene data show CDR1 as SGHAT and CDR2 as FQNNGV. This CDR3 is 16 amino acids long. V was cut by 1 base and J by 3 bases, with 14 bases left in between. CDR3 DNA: TGTGCCAGCAGCTTAGCTTTACAGGGGAGGACAGATACGCAGTATTTT. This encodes CASSLALQGRTDTQYF.

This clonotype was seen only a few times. CDR3 sequence (DNA): TGCAGCCCCGGCAGGGGCGTCGATGAAAAACTGTTTTTT. It yields the protein CSPGRGVDEKLFF. This sequence joins TRBV29-1 and TRBJ1-4; possibly TRBD1 for D (6 bases). V was cut by 8 bases and J by 6 bases, with 16 bases left in between. This CDR3 comprises 13 residues. Germline V lookup: CDR1 SQVTM, CDR2 ANQGSEA. The full variable domain, rest sourced from reference TRBV29-1 and TRBJ1-4, is SAVISQKPSRDICQRGTSLTIQCQVDSQVTMMFWYRQQPGQSLTLIATANQGSEATYESGFVIDKFPISRPNLTFSTLTVSNMSPEDSSIYLCSPGRGVDEKLFFGSGTQLSVL.

The CDR3 is CASSPQGETEAFF. The CDR3 bases are TGTGCCAGCAGCCCCCAGGGAGAGACTGAAGCTTTCTTT. The V and J genes are TRBV3-1 and TRBJ1-1, with D perhaps matching TRBD1 (5 bases). Trimming cost V 4 bases and J 5 bases, with 11 bases left between them. CDR3 length equals 13 residues. Germline V gene data show CDR1 as LGHDT and CDR2 as YNNKEL (reference sequence).

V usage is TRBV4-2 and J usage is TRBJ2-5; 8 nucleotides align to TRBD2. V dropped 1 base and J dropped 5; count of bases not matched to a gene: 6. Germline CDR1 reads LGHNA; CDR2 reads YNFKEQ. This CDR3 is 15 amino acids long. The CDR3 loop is CASSQGSGGVETQYF. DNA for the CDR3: TGTGCCAGCAGCCAAGGTTCCGGGGGGGTCGAGACCCAGTACTTC.

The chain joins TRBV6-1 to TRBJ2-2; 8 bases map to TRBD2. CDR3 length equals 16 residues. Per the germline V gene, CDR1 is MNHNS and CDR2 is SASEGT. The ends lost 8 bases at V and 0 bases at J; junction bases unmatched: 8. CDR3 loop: CASPGAGGTNTGELFF. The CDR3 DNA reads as TGTGCCAGCCCCGGGGCGGGGGGAACGAACACCGGGGAGCTGTTTTTT.